Below are 6 T cell receptor beta chains sequenced from a single sample in a study of blood T cell repertoires in COVID-19. Profiled with immunoSEQ multiplex PCR; TCRdb holds only in-frame clones, not every one. Counted here are around 93,000 clones, roughly 88% occurring once; the ten biggest clones make up about 6.7%. Sequences were obtained from peripheral blood. The receptors were gathered from a man aged 18 to 29 with COVID-19, enrolled during active disease.

V gene TRBV3-1 (or the pseudogene TRBV3-2) combines with J gene TRBJ2-5; the D is unclear. Per germline, CDR1 LGHDT and CDR2 YNNKEL (reference sequence). V was cut by 4 bases and J by 1 base, with 4 bases left in between. This CDR3 is built from 12 residues. The CDR3 DNA is TGTGCCAGCAGCCCTCCCCAAGAGACCCAGTACTTC. Amino acid sequence: CASSPPQETQYF.

The rearrangement joins TRBV4-3 to TRBJ2-3; 12 bases match TRBD2. This CDR3 is 18 amino acids long. With 4 bases clipped from V and 5 bases from J, the junction kept 13 bases outside the gene matches. Looked up from germline, CDR1 is LGHNA and CDR2 is YSLEER. CDR3 sequence: CASSRSPRLAGEGDTQYF. The CDR3 DNA reads TGCGCCAGCAGCCGGTCACCCCGACTAGCGGGAGAGGGAGATACGCAGTATTTT.

This clone was picked up one time. The chain combines TRBV30 with TRBJ1-2, with TRBD1 identical over 9 bases. The CDR3 sequence is 16 residues long. Trimming at V came to 4 bases and at J to 5 bases, leaving 14 bases not matched to a gene. CDR1 and CDR2 (germline): GTSNPN, SVGIG (reference sequence). The CDR3 region is CAWTILPTGQGYGYTF. The CDR3 DNA is TGTGCCTGGACGATTCTTCCAACGGGACAGGGATATGGCTACACCTTC.

This chain uses TRBV5-1 with TRBJ2-1; D remains unclear. Trimming left V 0 bases short and J 0 bases short, with 7 bases between. There are 15 residues in the CDR3. CDR1 and CDR2 from the germline V gene are SGHRS and YFSETQ. The CDR3 nucleotides are TGCGCCAGCAGCTTGGACGCGGACTCCTACAATGAGCAGTTCTTC. The encoded protein is CASSLDADSYNEQFF.

The rearrangement links TRBV11-2 to TRBJ2-2; weak D call: TRBD1 (5 bases). The germline V and J ends were trimmed by 5 bases and 3 bases, with 22 bases remaining between them. From germline, CDR1 is SGHAT and CDR2 FQNNGV. This CDR3 has 18 residues. In DNA, the CDR3 is TGTGCCAGCAGCCCACTCATGGGGCCGTCCGCATACACCGGGGAGCTGTTTTTT. The encoded protein is CASSPLMGPSAYTGELFF. The variable domain in full, completed from reference TRBV11-2 and TRBJ2-2, reads EAGVAQSPRYKIIEKRQSVAFWCNPISGHATLYWYQQILGQGPKLLIQFQNNGVVDDSQLPKDRFSAERLKGVDSTLKIQPAKLEDSAVYLCASSPLMGPSAYTGELFFGEGSRLTVL.

The V gene is TRBV28, the J gene TRBJ2-7; 10 bases are a match to TRBD1. The CDR3 has 14 residues. Germline lookup yields CDR1 MDHEN and CDR2 SYDVKM. V lost 6 bases and J lost 4; bases outside the gene matches: 6. CDR3 loop: CASSRWGQGYEQYF. The CDR3 bases are TGTGCCAGCAGCCGCTGGGGACAGGGGTACGAGCAGTACTTC.